Following are 13 T cell receptor beta chains from one sample sequenced in a study of CD8 T cells in ankylosing spondylitis. TCRdb recomputed calls from the 5' RACE reads with MiXCR, one row per CDR3 protein. The table lists around 100,000 distinct CDR3 sequences, less than 25% of them singletons, with 9% to 15% in the top ten. Source material: synovial fluid, either unsorted or a sorted T cell fraction (not recorded which). These receptors all stem from a male donor with ankylosing spondylitis.

This clonotype occurred many times. This sequence joins TRBV11-2 and TRBJ1-4; D not certain. Per the germline V gene, CDR1 is SGHAT and CDR2 is FQNNGV. V dropped 2 bases and J dropped 2 bases, with 15 bases sitting between them. This CDR3 contains 17 residues. This CDR3 is CASSLSYGSGTNEKLFF. For the CDR3, the DNA is TGTGCCAGCAGCTTATCGTATGGGTCGGGCACTAATGAAAAACTGTTTTTT.

This chain connects TRBV3-1 to TRBJ1-3, with 7 bases identical to TRBD1. This CDR3 region has 17 residues. V shed 4 bases and J 0 bases; nucleotides not matched to a gene: 9. CDR1 and CDR2 from the germline V gene are LGHDT and YNNKEL (reference sequence). In DNA, the CDR3 is TGTGCCAGCAGCCTAACCGGGGACAGCCTCTCTGGAAACACCATATATTTT. This sequence encodes CASSLTGDSLSGNTIYF.

There are a few counts of this clonotype. The rearrangement uses TRBV5-1 and TRBJ2-5, with TRBD2 matching over 11 bases. This CDR3 is built from 15 residues. V was clipped by 7 bases and J by 1 base; unmatched bases: 6. Germline loops: CDR1 SGHRS, CDR2 YFSETQ. In nucleotides, the CDR3 is TGCGCCAGCGCTCCGGGACTAGCGGTCCAAGAGACCCAGTACTTC. Amino acids: CASAPGLAVQETQYF.

This chain connects TRBV6-5 to TRBJ1-1; D unclear. Trimming pared 0 bases from V and 4 bases from J, leaving 15 bases between. Germline values: CDR1 MNHEY, CDR2 SVGAGI. The CDR3 consists of 16 residues. The CDR3 DNA is TGTGCCAGCAGTTACTCCGGGATAATGGGAGGCACTGAAGCTTTCTTT. Translated, it gives CASSYSGIMGGTEAFF.

The CDR3 sequence: CAISGAGGPWETQYF. The CDR3 DNA reads TGTGCCATCAGTGGCGCGGGAGGCCCATGGGAGACCCAGTACTTC. This rearrangement joins TRBV10-3 to TRBJ2-5, with 8 bases lining up with TRBD2. V was pared by 4 bases and J by 5 bases, with 9 bases of the junction left unmatched. The CDR3 totals 15 residues. Germline CDR1 reads ENHRY; CDR2 reads SYGVKD.

This clonotype was detected only a few times. This rearrangement joins TRBV20-1 to TRBJ2-1, with 9 positions matching TRBD1. The CDR3 spans 16 residues. V dropped 6 bases and J dropped 6; count of bases not matched to a gene: 15. Germline CDR1 reads DFQATT; CDR2 reads SNEGSKA (reference sequence). CDR3 nucleotides: TGCAGTGCCATACCTTCGGGGACAGGGAGCGTCAATGAGCAGTTCTTC. Amino acid sequence: CSAIPSGTGSVNEQFF.

This clonotype was found a few times. The chain recombines TRBV5-6 with TRBJ2-1; the D is unclear. Germline assignment: CDR1 SGHDT and CDR2 YYEEEE. V gave up 0 bases and J gave up 2 bases, with 9 bases separating them. The CDR3 loop spans 15 amino acids. The CDR3 region is CASSLGGRPYNEQFF. The CDR3 DNA reads as TGTGCCAGCAGCTTGGGTGGTAGGCCCTACAATGAGCAGTTCTTC.

The chain joins TRBV7-2 to TRBJ1-1; no firm D call. Germline V gene lookup returns CDR1 SGHTA and CDR2 FQGNSA. The CDR3 is made up of 13 amino acids. V was pared by 6 bases and J by 5 bases, with 13 bases between. In DNA, the CDR3 is TGTGCCAGCAGGTCTCTAGTGGGGACTGAAGCTTTCTTT. Protein product: CASRSLVGTEAFF. Complete variable domain (other parts from reference TRBV7-2 and TRBJ1-1): GAGVSQSPSNKVTEKGKDVELRCDPISGHTALYWYRQSLGQGLEFLIYFQGNSAPDKSGLPSDRFSAERTGGSVSTLTIQRTQQEDSAVYLCASRSLVGTEAFFGQGTRLTVV.

This sequence joins TRBV29-1 and TRBJ2-2; perhaps D is TRBD1 or TRBD2 (5 bases each). CDR1 and CDR2 from the germline V gene are SQVTM and ANQGSEA. There are 13 residues in the CDR3. Trimming removed 4 bases at V and 4 bases at J, with 10 bases between. CDR3 loop: CSVVGGLTGELFF. The CDR3 coding sequence is TGCAGCGTTGTTGGGGGTCTCACCGGGGAGCTGTTTTTT.

This rearrangement joins TRBV5-5 to TRBJ1-5; a weak D match, TRBD1 (6 bases). Trimming shortened V by 0 bases and J by 7 bases, and 17 bases separated the two germline ends. The CDR3 has 16 amino acids. The germline gives CDR1 SGHKS, CDR2 YYEKEE (reference sequence). The CDR3 loop reads CASSLDAGQGRQPQHF. CDR3 sequence (DNA): TGTGCCAGCAGCTTGGACGCTGGGCAGGGGAGACAGCCCCAGCATTTT.

In its sample, this clonotype was seen many times. The V gene is TRBV20-1, the J gene TRBJ2-2, with 7 bases lining up with TRBD2. The V and J ends lost 0 bases and 3 bases, in that order; junction bases with no gene match: 4. The CDR3 sequence is 15 residues long. CDR1 DFQATT and CDR2 SNEGSKA come from the germline V gene (reference sequence). This chain's CDR3 is CSARDGGSDTGELFF. DNA of the CDR3: TGCAGTGCTAGAGATGGCGGGAGCGACACCGGGGAGCTGTTTTTT.

This sequence joins TRBV5-1 and TRBJ2-7; D ambiguous. Germline V gene data show CDR1 as SGHRS and CDR2 as YFSETQ. The CDR3 contains 13 residues. Between the trimmed V and J ends, which lost 5 bases and 5 bases, there was a span of 14 bases. The CDR3 reads CASRSWMDDEQYF. CDR3 DNA: TGCGCCAGCAGGTCCTGGATGGACGACGAGCAGTACTTC.

This clonotype has only a few counts. This rearrangement joins TRBV19 to TRBJ1-1; D remains unclear. This CDR3 contains 12 residues. Deletions cut 5 bases from V and 8 bases from J, with 12 bases between. Germline V gives CDR1 LNHDA, CDR2 SQIVND (reference sequence). In DNA form, the CDR3 reads TGTGCCAGTAGTCCGACTTTGGGGGAAGCTTTCTTT. This translates into CASSPTLGEAFF.